What follows is one T cell receptor (beta chain) and its context. The antigen is undetermined. This sample is part of a study of radiotherapy plus CTLA-4 blockade in lung cancer. The study, taken as a whole, reports: TCR clones of tumor origin grew in blood after radiotherapy plus ipilimumab.

Method: immunoSEQ multiplex PCR; TCRdb's copy keeps in-frame clones and lacks some. The sample yields 90,000 to 130,000 clones, roughly four fifths seen once. People whose metastatic non-small-cell lung cancer was chemo-refractory got focal radiation along with CTLA-4 blockade by ipilimumab. The origin of this receptor is a human donor with non-small cell lung cancer that progressed on radiotherapy plus ipilimumab. Some clones in this sample may be carry-over from other donors' samples. This specimen consisted of peripheral blood, obtained from a patient treated with radiotherapy plus ipilimumab.

CDR3 coding DNA: TGTGCCAGCTCACCAGACGGACAGTCACCCCTCCACTTT. Its translation is CASSPDGQSPLHF. V gene TRBV18 combines with J gene TRBJ1-6, with a weak D call TRBD1 (6 bases). The CDR3 spans 13 residues. The germline V gene has CDR1 KGHSH and CDR2 LQKENI. V was cut by 2 bases and J by 10 bases, with 9 bases left in between.